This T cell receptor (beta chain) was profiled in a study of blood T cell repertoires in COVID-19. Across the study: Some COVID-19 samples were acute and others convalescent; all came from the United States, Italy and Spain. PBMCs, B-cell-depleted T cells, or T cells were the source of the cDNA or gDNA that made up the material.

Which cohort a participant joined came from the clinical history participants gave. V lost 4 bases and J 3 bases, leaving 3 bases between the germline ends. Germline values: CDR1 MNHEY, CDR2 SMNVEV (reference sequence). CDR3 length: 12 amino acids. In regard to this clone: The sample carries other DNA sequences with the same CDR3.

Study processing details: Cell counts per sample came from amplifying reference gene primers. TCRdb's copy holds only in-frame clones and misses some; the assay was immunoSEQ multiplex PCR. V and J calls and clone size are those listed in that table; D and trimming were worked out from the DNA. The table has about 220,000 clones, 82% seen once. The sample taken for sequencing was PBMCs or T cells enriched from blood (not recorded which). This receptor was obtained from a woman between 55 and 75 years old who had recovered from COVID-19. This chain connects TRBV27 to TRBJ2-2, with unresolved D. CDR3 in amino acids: CASSSYTGELFF. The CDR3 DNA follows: TGTGCCAGCAGTTCCTACACCGGGGAGCTGTTTTTT.